The next 30 T cell receptor beta chains were all read from a single sample in a study of T cell responses to AZD1222 COVID-19 vaccine. Here immunoSEQ multiplex PCR was the method, and the copy in TCRdb shows in-frame clones only, minus some. Here the sample spans tens of thousands of clones, 89% being singletons. The starting material was peripheral blood, obtained 28 days after the second AZD1222 dose. These receptors originate from an adult who received the AZD1222 COVID-19 vaccine.

This chain uses TRBV9 with TRBJ2-3, with D maybe TRBD2 (6 bases). CDR1 and CDR2 from the germline V gene are SGDLS and YYNGEE. CDR3 size: 14 residues. Trimming removed 1 base at V and 0 bases at J, with 6 bases between. CDR3 amino acids: CASSVSGSTDTQYF. CDR3 sequence (DNA): TGTGCCAGCAGCGTAAGCGGGAGCACAGATACGCAGTATTTT.

The V call is TRBV7-9, the J call TRBJ2-7, with D perhaps being TRBD1 or TRBD2 (5 bases each). Per the germline V gene, CDR1 is SEHNR and CDR2 is FQNEAQ (reference sequence). Trimming removed 4 bases from V and 3 bases from J, with 10 bases in between. CDR3 size: 13 residues. CDR3 bases: TGTGCCAGCAGCTATCCTGGGGGCTACGAGCAGTACTTC. Translation: CASSYPGGYEQYF.

The chain uses TRBV12-5 and TRBJ1-3; no firm D call. Between the trimmed V and J ends, which lost 0 bases and 0 bases, there was a span of 6 bases. CDR1 is LGHNT, CDR2 FRNRAP, per germline. The CDR3 is 15 residues long. CDR3 region: CASGLVSGSGNTIYF. DNA for the CDR3: TGTGCTAGTGGTTTGGTTAGTGGCTCTGGAAACACCATATATTTT.

This chain links TRBV7-8 with TRBJ2-1, with TRBD2 identical over 7 bases. The CDR3 runs to 15 residues. The trim removed 4 bases at V and 4 bases at J, leaving 7 bases unmatched. Germline-derived CDR1 and CDR2 are SGHVS and FQNEAQ. CDR3 bases: TGTGCCAGCAGCTACCTTGGCGGGGGATACAATGAGCAGTTCTTC. Protein: CASSYLGGGYNEQFF.

This chain uses TRBV27 with TRBJ2-7; 10 bases align to TRBD2. The CDR3 extends over 14 amino acids. J lost 4 bases, V lost 8 bases, and 8 bases had no gene match. Germline-derived CDR1 and CDR2 are MNHEY and SMNVEV (reference sequence). The CDR3 loop is CASGKGLARYEQYF. CDR3 DNA: TGTGCCAGCGGAAAGGGACTAGCGCGGTACGAGCAGTACTTC.

The gene calls are TRBV7-9 and TRBJ2-7, with D maybe TRBD2 (7 bases). Germline-derived CDR1 and CDR2 are SEHNR and FQNEAQ (reference sequence). The CDR3 runs 15 residues. Trimming pared 5 bases from V and 0 bases from J, leaving 14 bases between. The CDR3 is CASSLGGLPSYEQYF. CDR3 in DNA: TGTGCCAGCAGCCTCGGGGGGCTACCCTCCTACGAGCAGTACTTC. The variable domain in full, completed from reference TRBV7-9 and TRBJ2-7, reads DTGVSQNPRHKITKRGQNVTFRCDPISEHNRLYWYRQTLGQGPEFLTYFQNEAQLEKSRLLSDRFSAERPKGSFSTLEIQRTEQGDSAMYLCASSLGGLPSYEQYFGPGTRLTVT.

The J gene is TRBJ2-5, the V gene TRBV3-1 (or the pseudogene TRBV3-2); 13 nucleotides align to TRBD2. V was clipped by 4 bases and J by 4 bases; unmatched bases: 6. Germline lookup yields CDR1 LGHDT and CDR2 YNNKEL (reference sequence). This CDR3 region has 16 residues. The CDR3 coding sequence is TGTGCCAGCAGCCCTCCGGGACTAGCGGGGTTAGAGACCCAGTACTTC. Translation: CASSPPGLAGLETQYF.

The chain links TRBV5-4 to TRBJ2-1; 10 bases line up with TRBD2. Germline V gene data show CDR1 as SGHNT and CDR2 as YYREEE (reference sequence). V was clipped by 2 bases and J by 4 bases; unmatched bases: 3. This CDR3 contains 15 residues. The CDR3: CASSFSGGAYNEQFF. The CDR3 DNA reads as TGTGCCAGCAGCTTCAGCGGGGGGGCTTACAATGAGCAGTTCTTC.

The rearrangement uses TRBV6-2 or TRBV6-3 and TRBJ2-5, with 9 bases fitting TRBD2. The length of the CDR3 is 17 residues. The germline V gene has CDR1 MNHEY and CDR2 SVGEGT. J lost 0 bases, V lost 2 bases, and 7 bases had no gene match. The CDR3: CASSYAPSGAYQETQYF. The CDR3 nucleotides are TGTGCCAGCAGTTACGCGCCTAGCGGGGCGTACCAAGAGACCCAGTACTTC.

V gene TRBV7-6 combines with J gene TRBJ1-5; TRBD1 might be the D (5 bases). The V end was cut by 1 base, the J end by 3 bases, with 19 bases between. The CDR3 runs 18 residues. From germline, CDR1 is SGHVS and CDR2 FNYEAQ. The CDR3 nucleotides read TGTGCCAGCAGCTTAGACCCAACTTCGCCAGGGTACAATCAGCCCCAGCATTTT. Its protein is CASSLDPTSPGYNQPQHF.

CDR3 region: CASLSGANYGYTF. DNA of the CDR3: TGTGCCAGCCTAAGTGGGGCAAACTATGGCTACACCTTC. This chain connects TRBV28 to TRBJ1-2, with a tentative D call TRBD1 (5 bases). This CDR3 is built from 13 residues. V was clipped by 8 bases and J by 2 bases, with 12 bases between them. Per germline, CDR1 MDHEN and CDR2 SYDVKM.

V usage is TRBV29-1 and J usage is TRBJ2-7; no clear D. Per the germline V gene, CDR1 is SQVTM and CDR2 is ANQGSEA. Trimming shortened V by 5 bases and J by 4 bases, and 12 bases separated the two germline ends. This CDR3 comprises 12 residues. The CDR3 DNA follows: TGCAGCGTTTATAGGACGGATTACGAGCAGTACTTC. Encoded protein: CSVYRTDYEQYF.

A single count supports this clone. The chain couples TRBV19 to TRBJ2-5, with 7 nucleotides matching TRBD1. The CDR3 is 15 amino acids. The germline gives CDR1 LNHDA, CDR2 SQIVND (reference sequence). The junction had 13 bases not matched to a gene; V was cut back by 7 bases and J by 5 bases. For the CDR3, the DNA is TGTGCCAGTACCCTACAGGGGCGAGATGGTGAGACCCAGTACTTC. It translates to CASTLQGRDGETQYF. The full variable domain, completed using reference TRBV19 and TRBJ2-5, is DGGITQSPKYLFRKEGQNVTLSCEQNLNHDAMYWYRQDPGQGLRLIYYSQIVNDFQKGDIAEGYSVSREKKESFPLTVTSAQKNPTAFYLCASTLQGRDGETQYFGPGTRLLVL.

The V and J genes are TRBV27 and TRBJ1-3; D uncertain. Germline V gives CDR1 MNHEY, CDR2 SMNVEV (reference sequence). The V end lost 6 bases, the J end lost 3 bases, and 18 bases lay between the germline ends. This CDR3 comprises 16 residues. CDR3 nucleotides: TGTGCCAGCAGCTCCTTGCTAGAGGGAGGTGGAAACACCATATATTTT. Its translation: CASSSLLEGGGNTIYF.

V usage is TRBV18 and J usage is TRBJ1-2; TRBD1 might be the D (6 bases). Trimming took 0 bases from V and 2 from J, leaving 10 bases between them. This CDR3 has 15 residues. CDR1 and CDR2 from the germline V gene are KGHSH and LQKENI. In DNA form, the CDR3 reads TGTGCCAGCTCACCACCGGCAGGGGCGAACTATGGCTACACCTTC. Residues: CASSPPAGANYGYTF.

The rearrangement links TRBV29-1 to TRBJ2-7; D is possibly TRBD1 (6 bases). From germline, CDR1 is SQVTM and CDR2 ANQGSEA. This CDR3 has 13 amino acids. V gave up 6 bases and J gave up 0 bases, with 12 bases separating them. The CDR3 coding sequence is TGCAGCGTAGACGGACAGAGCTCCTACGAGCAGTACTTC. This gives the protein CSVDGQSSYEQYF.

V is TRBV12-3 or TRBV12-4 and J is TRBJ2-2, with unresolved D. CDR3 size: 13 residues. Trimming shortened V by 5 bases and J by 7 bases, and 11 bases separated the two germline ends. The CDR3 spells CASSVDRVGELFF. In DNA, the CDR3 is TGTGCCAGCAGTGTAGATCGGGTCGGGGAGCTGTTTTTT.

The chain recombines TRBV3-1 (or the pseudogene TRBV3-2) with TRBJ2-7; D is uncertain. V lost 4 bases and J lost 5, with 15 bases in between. Germline V gene data show CDR1 as LGHDT and CDR2 as YNNKEL (reference sequence). The CDR3 has 14 residues. CDR3 protein: CASSPELHGDEQYF. DNA of the CDR3: TGTGCCAGCAGCCCCGAGCTCCATGGGGACGAGCAGTACTTC.

In DNA, the CDR3 is TGTGCCATACAGGGCTTAGAGACCCAGTACTTC. Its translation: CAIQGLETQYF. The chain uses TRBV28 and TRBJ2-5; perhaps TRBD1 as D (6 bases). CDR3 length equals 11 residues. Trimming took 10 bases from V and 4 from J, leaving 10 bases between them. Germline CDR1 and CDR2: MDHEN and SYDVKM.

The chain has TRBV13 and TRBJ2-7; D perhaps matches TRBD1 (6 bases). CDR1 PRHDT and CDR2 FYEKMQ come from the germline V gene (reference sequence). This CDR3 spans 14 amino acids. The V end was cut by 2 bases, the J end by 2 bases, with 10 bases between. CDR3 nucleotide sequence: TGTGCCAGCAGCTTAAGACAGGTAGCCTACGAGCAGTACTTC. Translated: CASSLRQVAYEQYF.

The chain links TRBV3-1 (or the pseudogene TRBV3-2) to TRBJ1-1; D is unclear. V lost 1 base to trimming and J lost 1 base, with 7 bases between them. The CDR3 loop spans 14 amino acids. Germline V gene data show CDR1 as LGHDT and CDR2 as YNNKEL (reference sequence). This chain's CDR3 is CASSQGAANTEAFF. DNA of the CDR3: TGTGCCAGCAGCCAAGGGGCAGCGAACACTGAAGCTTTCTTT.

V and J are TRBV20-1 and TRBJ2-5; 9 bases fit TRBD2. Germline CDR1 and CDR2: DFQATT and SNEGSKA (reference sequence). CDR3 size: 14 residues. V dropped 3 bases and J dropped 7; count of bases not matched to a gene: 9. CDR3 residues: CSASLAGPDGTQYF. As DNA, the CDR3 is TGCAGTGCTAGTCTAGCGGGGCCAGATGGGACCCAGTACTTC.

The V gene is TRBV6-5, the J gene TRBJ2-2, with unresolved D. The CDR3 is made up of 16 amino acids. Germline V gene lookup returns CDR1 MNHEY and CDR2 SVGAGI. V dropped 4 bases and J dropped 1 base, with 13 bases sitting between them. In DNA form, the CDR3 reads TGTGCCAGCAGTTGGGAACCGTCGAAGAACACCGGGGAGCTGTTTTTT. Its protein is CASSWEPSKNTGELFF.

J is TRBJ1-2 and V is TRBV10-3; 12 nucleotides align to TRBD1. CDR3 length equals 14 residues. Germline V gene data show CDR1 as ENHRY and CDR2 as SYGVKD. Trimming cost V 4 bases and J 6 bases; bases outside gene matches: 3. The CDR3 spells CAISGGQGANGYTF. The CDR3 DNA reads as TGTGCCATCAGTGGGGGACAGGGGGCGAATGGCTACACCTTC.

The chain employs TRBV19 and TRBJ2-7, with D maybe TRBD1 (6 bases). Germline V gene sequence: CDR1 LNHDA, CDR2 SQIVND (reference sequence). CDR3 size: 15 residues. The V end was cut by 7 bases, the J end by 2 bases, with 18 bases between. CDR3 in DNA: TGTGCCAGTAAGGCAGGGGCAGGGCAAACCTACGAGCAGTACTTC. Protein: CASKAGAGQTYEQYF. Variable domain in full (rest from reference TRBV19 and TRBJ2-7): DGGITQSPKYLFRKEGQNVTLSCEQNLNHDAMYWYRQDPGQGLRLIYYSQIVNDFQKGDIAEGYSVSREKKESFPLTVTSAQKNPTAFYLCASKAGAGQTYEQYFGPGTRLTVT.

The CDR3 region is CASSLERASNEQFF. As DNA, the CDR3 is TGTGCCAGCAGCTTAGAGCGGGCCAGCAATGAGCAGTTCTTC. The chain links TRBV11-1 to TRBJ2-1; perhaps TRBD2 as D (6 bases). This CDR3 comprises 14 residues. The V end lost 1 base, the J end lost 6 bases, and 10 bases lay between the germline ends. CDR1 is SGHAT, CDR2 FQDESV, per germline (reference sequence).

The chain has TRBV5-4 and TRBJ2-7; 12 nucleotides match TRBD2. The ends lost 3 bases at V and 6 bases at J; junction bases unmatched: 13. The CDR3 runs 17 residues. Looked up from germline, CDR1 is SGHNT and CDR2 is YYREEE (reference sequence). The DNA of the CDR3 is TGTGCCAGCAGCTCCAGACTAGCGGGAGTGTATGATCGCGAGCAGTACTTC. Translation gives CASSSRLAGVYDREQYF.

The V call is TRBV5-1, the J call TRBJ2-1, with 8 bases that match TRBD2. CDR1 and CDR2 from the germline V gene are SGHRS and YFSETQ. J was trimmed by 4 bases and V by 5 bases; bases with no gene match: 5. The CDR3 is 14 residues long. CDR3 sequence (DNA): TGCGCCAGCAGTATGGCGGGGGGTTACAATGAGCAGTTCTTC. Translating gives CASSMAGGYNEQFF.

This clone was counted a few times. The gene calls are TRBV19 and TRBJ1-5; D is perhaps TRBD1 (6 bases). The length of the CDR3 is 14 residues. Germline V gene data show CDR1 as LNHDA and CDR2 as SQIVND (reference sequence). Trimming took off 3 bases at V and 4 bases at J, with 10 bases between the two ends. In nucleotides, the CDR3 is TGTGCCAGTAGTATCCAACAGGGAAATCAGCCCCAGCATTTT. Its protein product is CASSIQQGNQPQHF.

The chain couples TRBV4-2 to TRBJ2-1, with 11 nucleotides matching TRBD2. The CDR3 has 16 amino acids. Trimming removed 3 bases from V and 3 bases from J; junction bases left unmatched: 4. Germline-derived CDR1 and CDR2 are LGHNA and YNFKEQ. The CDR3 here is CASSHETSGSYNEQFF. The CDR3 DNA reads as TGTGCCAGCAGCCACGAAACTAGCGGGAGCTACAATGAGCAGTTCTTC.